This T cell receptor (beta chain) was identified during a study of breast tumors, draining lymph nodes, adjacent tissues. Breast cancer patients provided tissue from their axillary draining lymph nodes. TCRdb re-derived calls from the multiplex PCR reads in MiXCR, one entry per CDR3 protein. Of approximately 130,000 distinct CDR3 sequences in the sample, approximately 22% were seen once. Study-level results: Luminal-like breast cancer showed significantly higher tumor–nontumor repertoire similarity than basal-like.

Remarks on this clonotype: What it recognizes is unknown. Germline is not matched at one junction end, which may reflect a read error.

Germline assignment: CDR1 MDHEN and CDR2 SYDVKM. The CDR3 runs to 13 residues. This sequence originates from a female donor with breast cancer. Some clones in this sample may be carry-over from other donors' samples. Sequenced input: axillary lymph node tissue. The V call is TRBV28, the J call TRBJ2-7; D is perhaps TRBD1 (6 bases). In nucleotides, the CDR3 is TGTGCCACCAGCCGCCTACAGGGAAACGAGCAGCACTTC. It translates to CATSRLQGNEQHF.